This note documents a single TCR beta chain sequence. V dropped 10 bases and J dropped 4; count of bases not matched to a gene: 7. Germline V CDR1 and CDR2: KGHSH, LQKENI. The CDR3 has 14 residues. The data are from a study of T cell changes during pregnancy in multiple sclerosis. The method was immunoSEQ multiplex PCR; TCRdb's version includes in-frame clones alone and lacks a portion of them. The profile shows approximately 37,000 clones, about 88% of them singletons. Sequenced material: CD8+ T cells from peripheral blood mononuclear cells, taken in the first trimester of pregnancy. This clonotype was sampled from a female donor with multiple sclerosis, enrolled in a pregnancy study. This chain uses TRBV18 with TRBJ2-1, with 10 bases aligning to TRBD2. The CDR3 bases are TGTGCCACCGACGGACTAGCGGCGTACAATGAGCAGTTCTTC. Translation: CATDGLAAYNEQFF.